One TCR beta chain is described in this entry. What it recognizes is unknown. This sample is part of a study of shared clonotypes between healthy human individuals. Study-wide background: Contributing individuals were two females and three males aged 18 to 49. CD4 naive cells filled three plates per donor, CD4 memory three, CD8 naive two and CD8 memory one. General study points: Naive CD4 clonotypes were shared across a handful of donors at about 5.3%.

The CDR3 has 12 residues. V lost 5 bases and J 7 bases, leaving 11 bases between the germline ends. The germline V gene encodes CDR1 SGHDN and CDR2 FVKESK. Produced via immunoSEQ multiplex PCR; TCRdb's table is partial and in-frame only. The sample has hundreds of thousands of clones, 95% to 98% seen once. Naive CD8 cells lacked CD45RO and underwent positive selection for CCR7, leaving out terminally differentiated effector memory CD45RA+ cells. Donors were healthy HIV-negative adults without recent acute infections or vaccinations. The sequenced sample consisted of naive CD8+ T cells sorted from blood. The J gene is TRBJ1-1, the V gene TRBV14; D is unresolved. This TCR came from a man aged 25 to 45 in good health. The CDR3 sequence: CASSKTGIEAFF. The CDR3, as DNA: TGTGCCAGCAGCAAGACGGGAATTGAAGCTTTCTTT.